Ten or more counts support the clone carrying this T cell receptor beta chain. Germline trimming cut 0 bases from V and 8 bases from J; bases unmatched to any gene: 4. The CDR3 runs to 16 residues. The germline gives CDR1 LNHNV, CDR2 YYDKDF (reference sequence). These data originate in a study of low-dose radiotherapy and immunotherapy resistance in tumors. Overall study: Patients were treated with intravenous nivolumab at 240 mg every two weeks and were also dosed with ipilimumab at 1 mg/kg every six weeks.

TRAV- and TRBV-specific primers primed first-strand cDNA, covering alpha and beta chains. TCR amplification involved 20 to 25 PCR cycles with a constant-region primer and V-primer adapter. TCRdb itself ran the reads through MiXCR, one entry per CDR3 protein. Found here are tens of thousands of distinct CDR3 sequences, around 27% of them singletons; the top ten hold 6% to 7%. The time point denotes: before trial treatment. Donors, who were enrolled in a single-arm phase I dose-escalation trial, received nivolumab, ipilimumab, aspirin, low-dose cyclophosphamide and low-dose radiotherapy. The TCR was taken from a male donor with rectosigmoid adenocarcinoma. This rearrangement joins TRBV15 to TRBJ1-4; the match to TRBD1 covers 12 bases. Sample: PBMCs, taken before treatment. Here the CDR3 reads CATSRELGTGGEKLFF. Written as DNA, the CDR3 is TGTGCCACCAGCAGAGAGCTCGGGACAGGGGGCGAAAAACTGTTTTTT.